This TCR beta chain was sequenced for a study of blood T cells in healthy people across ages. The second PCR ran about 6 to 12 cycles with a sample-barcoded 5' primer and J-beta primers. TCRdb ran MiXCR on the 5' RACE reads and lists one entry per CDR3 protein. The profile shows approximately 730,000 distinct CDR3 sequences, about 55% of them singletons. The CDR3 length is 16 residues. Germline V gene sequence: CDR1 SGHNT, CDR2 YENEEA. The ends lost 1 base at V and 4 bases at J; junction bases unmatched: 7. The sample was blood. The receptor was isolated from an elderly man in good health. The V gene is TRBV11-3, the J gene TRBJ2-1; 7 bases are a match to TRBD1. The CDR3, as DNA: TGTGCCAGCAGCTTAGGGAACAGGGGCCCGTACAATGAGCAGTTCTTC. It translates to CASSLGNRGPYNEQFF.